Listed below are T cell receptor beta chains from one sample, sequenced in a study of CD8 T cells in ankylosing spondylitis. MiXCR, run by TCRdb on the 5' RACE reads, gives a single entry per CDR3 protein. This repertoire shows roughly 140,000 distinct CDR3 sequences, approximately 44% found once; its top ten account for roughly 15%. The source material was synovial fluid, either unsorted or a sorted T cell fraction (not recorded which). These receptors all come from a male donor with ankylosing spondylitis. Each CDR3 is given with its conserved first and last residue. D genes are given only for firm matches. Not every row has a clone size; where given, it reads once, few, many or a size class.

clone_size j_call d_call v_call cdr3_nt cdr3_aa
- TRBJ2-5 - TRBV7-6 TGTGCCAGCAGCCCACGATGGGAGACCCAGTACTTC CASSPRWETQYF
few TRBJ2-2 - TRBV7-3 TGTGCCAGCAGCGTCACGGTCGCCGGGGAGCTGTTTTTT CASSVTVAGELFF
few TRBJ2-2 - TRBV11-2 TGTGCCAGCAGCTTCATAGCCGGGACCCTGTTGTGGACCGGGGAGCTGTTTTTT CASSFIAGTLLWTGELFF
- TRBJ2-7 - TRBV20-1 TGCAGTGCTAGGAGTATGGGGGGCTGGGGTCGGTACGAGCAGTACTTC CSARSMGGWGRYEQYF
- TRBJ1-2 - TRBV6-2/TRBV6-3 TGTGCCACCGAGGGACATTATGGCTACACCTTC CATEGHYGYTF
- TRBJ1-1 - TRBV6-5 TGTGCCAGCAGTCACGTCTATTCTGAAGCTTTCTTT CASSHVYSEAFF
many TRBJ1-2 - TRBV6-5 TGTGCCAGCAGTTACTCGTGGGGGCCGGACTATGGCTACACCTTC CASSYSWGPDYGYTF
- TRBJ2-7 - TRBV28 TGTGCCAGCAGTTTTGGGGACTCTGAGGAGCAGTACTTC CASSFGDSEEQYF
- TRBJ2-7 - TRBV25-1 TGTGCCAGCAGTGTGGCGAGCTCCTACGAGCAGTACTTC CASSVASSYEQYF
few TRBJ2-1 - TRBV25-1 TGTGCCAGCAGTGAAAGGAGATTGGGGCCGCCCTCGGGGGTCAATGAGCAGTTCTTC CASSERRLGPPSGVNEQFF
- TRBJ2-7 - TRBV5-6 TGTGCCAGCAGCTTGGCCGGAACGGACTACGAGCAGTACTTC CASSLAGTDYEQYF
- TRBJ1-1 - TRBV18 TGTGCCAGCTCACCTACCGGGTGGTTAATCAACACTGAAGCTTTCTTT CASSPTGWLINTEAFF
few TRBJ1-5 - TRBV12-3/TRBV12-4 TGTGCCAGCAGTCTAGTTATCGAACGCAATCAGCCCCAGCATTTT CASSLVIERNQPQHF
- TRBJ2-7 - TRBV25-1 TGTGCCAGCAGTGAATCGTGGGCCGGAGCGGGCTCCTACGAGCAGTACTTC CASSESWAGAGSYEQYF
- TRBJ2-7 TRBD1 TRBV9 TGTGCCAGCAGCGTTACAGGGGCCCACGAGCAGTACTTC CASSVTGAHEQYF
- TRBJ2-1 - TRBV2 TGTGCATGCAGTGATGAAGAGCAGTTCTTC CACSDEEQFF
few TRBJ2-2 TRBD2 TRBV12-3/TRBV12-4 TGTGCCAGCAGTTTTACTAGCGGGGGTGGAACCGGGGAGCTGTTTTTT CASSFTSGGGTGELFF
- TRBJ1-1 TRBD1 TRBV5-1 TGCGCCAGCAGCTGGCGGTGGCCCCTAACGATCGGACAGGTGGGCACTGAAGCTTTCTTT CASSWRWPLTIGQVGTEAFF
- TRBJ2-3 TRBD1 TRBV5-1 TGCGCCAGCAGCACCTGGACAGGAGGAGATACGCAGTATTTT CASSTWTGGDTQYF
- TRBJ2-7 TRBD2 TRBV19 TGTGCCAGTAGTCTCCGCCCTAGCGGGGGGTACGAGCAGTACTTC CASSLRPSGGYEQYF
few TRBJ2-3 - TRBV10-3 TGTGCCATCAGTGAGAAGCCTCGAGCAGATACGCAGTATTTT CAISEKPRADTQYF
- TRBJ1-2 TRBD1 TRBV20-1 TGCAGTGCTCCGACCCGGGACAGGGGGCACTATGGCTACACCTTC CSAPTRDRGHYGYTF
few TRBJ2-7 - TRBV7-9 TGTGCCAGCAGCGCCCGGGACTCCTACGAGCAGTACTTC CASSARDSYEQYF
- TRBJ1-1 - TRBV9 TGTGCCAGCAGCGTAGGAGGTGCCGACACTGAAGCTTTCTTT CASSVGGADTEAFF
few TRBJ2-6 - TRBV19 TGTGCCAGTAGTCCTCTTGCGGGCACTGGGGCCAACGTCCTGACTTTC CASSPLAGTGANVLTF
- TRBJ2-3 TRBD2 TRBV25-1 TGTGCCAGCCGGGGGGGAGATACGCAGTATTTT CASRGGDTQYF
- TRBJ2-5 - TRBV11-1 TGTGCCAGCAGCTTATCTGGCGGAGGTCGGACCCAGTACTTC CASSLSGGGRTQYF
- TRBJ2-3 TRBD2 TRBV27 TGTGCCAGTAGACTAGCGGGAGGGTACGATACGCAGTATTTT CASRLAGGYDTQYF
- TRBJ1-1 - TRBV5-1 TGCGCCAGCAGCTTGGTACAATCACACTCACCGAACACTGAAGCTTTCTTT CASSLVQSHSPNTEAFF
- TRBJ2-7 TRBD1 TRBV5-1 TGCGCCAGCAGATGGACAGGGTGGATCGACGAGCAGTACTTC CASRWTGWIDEQYF
few TRBJ2-3 TRBD1 TRBV6-1 TGTGCCAGTGGACATGGGACAGGCACAGATACGCAGTATTTT CASGHGTGTDTQYF
few TRBJ2-2 - TRBV7-9 TGTGCCAGCACCACCACTAACACCGGGGAGCTGTTTTTT CASTTTNTGELFF
- TRBJ2-3 - TRBV11-2 TGTGCCAGCAGCTTAGAGGGCGGCGGGGCGCAGTATTTT CASSLEGGGAQYF
- TRBJ1-6 - TRBV12-5 TGTGCTAGTGGTTGGAGGAAGACAGGCGATTTCGGGTCACCCCTCCACTTT CASGWRKTGDFGSPLHF
- TRBJ1-6 - TRBV20-1 TGCAGTGCTAGATCAGGGCGTGAGGGGAATTCACCCCTCCACTTT CSARSGREGNSPLHF
- TRBJ2-6 - TRBV2 TGTGCCAGCAGGGTCGACAACTCTGGGGCCAACGTCCTGACTTTC CASRVDNSGANVLTF
few TRBJ2-1 - TRBV9 TGTGCCAGCAGCCCGATGAGTGGTCGCTCCTACAATGAGCAGTTCTTC CASSPMSGRSYNEQFF
- TRBJ2-3 - TRBV5-1 TGCGCCAGCAGCCGGGAAGGGGGATCAGATACGCAGTATTTT CASSREGGSDTQYF
- TRBJ2-3 - TRBV28 TGTGCCAGCAGTTTAGTAGCAGCTTACACCACAGATACGCAGTATTTT CASSLVAAYTTDTQYF
- TRBJ2-7 TRBD2 TRBV2 TGTGCCAGCAGTCCACCGGGACTAGAAGTGTACTACGAGCAGTACTTC CASSPPGLEVYYEQYF
- TRBJ1-2 TRBD1 TRBV5-1 TGCGCCAGCAGCTTGGACGGACAGGGAGCTAACTATGGCTACACCTTC CASSLDGQGANYGYTF
- TRBJ2-5 - TRBV27 TGTGCCAGCAGGGACGGGTTAGCGCGGGAGACCCAGTACTTC CASRDGLARETQYF
- TRBJ2-6 TRBD1 TRBV9 TGTGCCAGCACCGGGACAGGGGAGACTTCTGGGGCCAACGTCCTGACTTTC CASTGTGETSGANVLTF
few TRBJ2-5 - TRBV28 TGTGCCAGCAGTTTGGCGGGAAAGACGGGAGAGACCCAGTACTTC CASSLAGKTGETQYF
- TRBJ2-3 TRBD2 TRBV14 TGTGCCAGCAGCCAAGTAGCGGGGGCTTTAACAGATACGCAGTATTTT CASSQVAGALTDTQYF
few TRBJ2-1 - TRBV20-1 TGCAATATCCCCTACTACAATGAGCAGTTCTTC CNIPYYNEQFF
few TRBJ2-1 - TRBV27 TGTGCCAGCAGGACCCTTGGGCGGGCGGATAACAATGAGCAGTTCTTC CASRTLGRADNNEQFF
- TRBJ2-7 - TRBV29-1 TGCAGCGTTGCGGAGACGAACTACGAGCAGTACTTC CSVAETNYEQYF
- TRBJ2-3 - TRBV5-1 TGCGCCAGCAGCTTGTACGGCGGGATAGGTGATACGCAGTATTTT CASSLYGGIGDTQYF
- TRBJ1-2 - TRBV12-3/TRBV12-4 TGTGCCAGCAGCTCCAGAGCAGGGCGATGGTATGGCTACACCTTC CASSSRAGRWYGYTF
many TRBJ2-7 TRBD1 TRBV28 TGTGCCAGCAGTATCCATGGGACAGCCGCTTACGAGCAGTACTTC CASSIHGTAAYEQYF
few TRBJ2-4 TRBD2 TRBV12-3/TRBV12-4 TGTGCCAGCAGTTCCGGACTAGCGGGTGCCAAAAACATTCAGTACTTC CASSSGLAGAKNIQYF